This is a list of T cell receptor beta chains from one sample in a study of T-cell reconstitution after alpha-beta-depleted transplantation in children. From the PCR reads, TCRdb called clonotypes with MiXCR, one entry per CDR3 protein. There are just under 350,000 distinct CDR3 sequences in the sample; 15% to 20% occur only once, and approximately 38% lies in the top ten. The starting material was PBMCs, mostly from graft donor cells, obtained 360 days after TCRalphabeta/CD19-depleted stem cell transplant. These receptors were obtained from a male patient aged 2 to 10 who had a stem cell transplant for acute lymphoblastic leukemia, so the T cells may come from the graft donor. Both conserved end residues are part of each CDR3. The D gene is left open where the match is weak. Clone size appears in some rows only: once, few, many, or a class for an expanded clone.

once	NA	TRBV27	TRBJ2-7	TGTGCCAGCAGTTTAAAGGGGGGCAGCACCTACGAGCAGTACTTC	CASSLKGGSTYEQYF
NA	NA	TRBV20-1	TRBJ2-2	TGCAGTGCCGAGCGGTTGCCCGGGGAGCTGTTTTTT	CSAERLPGELFF
many	NA	TRBV28	TRBJ2-4	TGTGCCAGCAGTGGACAGCTGGGGACTCCGGCCAAAAACATTCAGTACTTC	CASSGQLGTPAKNIQYF
NA	TRBD2	TRBV20-1	TRBJ2-1	TGCAGTGCTAGAGTCCCAGGGAAGCGAACTAGCGGCAATGAGCAGTTCTTC	CSARVPGKRTSGNEQFF
many	TRBD2	TRBV12-3/TRBV12-4	TRBJ2-7	TGTGCCAGCAGTTCCCCTAGCGGGAGGCCCCTCGAGCAGTACTTC	CASSSPSGRPLEQYF
few	TRBD1	TRBV18	TRBJ2-5	TGTGCCAGCTCACCACTCGGGACAGCCCACCAAGAGACCCAGTACTTC	CASSPLGTAHQETQYF
NA	NA	TRBV29-1	TRBJ1-1	TGCAGCGTCCGCCCGGGACGGCTGAACACTGAAGCTTTCTTT	CSVRPGRLNTEAFF
NA	TRBD2	TRBV6-2/TRBV6-3	TRBJ2-2	TGTGCCAGCAGTCCCCAGCTAGCGGGACCCTTCGGCACCGGGGAGCTGTTTTTT	CASSPQLAGPFGTGELFF
NA	NA	TRBV15	TRBJ2-1	TGTGCCACCAGCAGAGATCGGCCTAGTATGAGCAATGAGCAGTTCTTC	CATSRDRPSMSNEQFF
few	TRBD2	TRBV28	TRBJ2-1	TGTGCCAGCAGTGGGACTAGTACCGTCAACCACAATGAGCAGTTCTTC	CASSGTSTVNHNEQFF
NA	NA	TRBV29-1	TRBJ2-2	TGCAGCGGAGGGGGGGGCGGCGGGGAGCTGTTTTTT	CSGGGGGGELFF
NA	NA	TRBV12-3/TRBV12-4	TRBJ2-5	TGTGCCAGCAATTCTAGAGGGTGGGAAGAGACCCAGTACTTC	CASNSRGWEETQYF
few	NA	TRBV2	TRBJ2-1	TGTGCCAGCAGTGACAGGGTTGAGCAGTTCTTC	CASSDRVEQFF
few	NA	TRBV28	TRBJ2-1	TGTGCCAGCAGTTTAATGAGCAATGAGCAGTTCTTC	CASSLMSNEQFF
many	NA	TRBV7-9	TRBJ1-1	TGTGCCAGCAGCTTACTGGGGGACACTGAAGCTTTCTTT	CASSLLGDTEAFF
many	NA	TRBV7-8	TRBJ2-7	TGTGCCAGCAGCTTAGTAACCTACGAGCAGTACTTC	CASSLVTYEQYF
few	NA	TRBV10-2	TRBJ2-1	TGCGCCAGGGGGGCTACCTACAATGAGCAGTTCTTC	CARGATYNEQFF
few	TRBD1	TRBV29-1	TRBJ1-1	TGCAGCGGAATCGCTTACAGGGGTGAAGCTTTCTTT	CSGIAYRGEAFF
few	NA	TRBV3-1	TRBJ2-1	TGTGCCAGCAGCTGGGGTTTCCTCTCCTACAATGAGCAGTTCTTC	CASSWGFLSYNEQFF
NA	NA	TRBV4-2	TRBJ2-5	TGTGCCAGCAGCCAAGTGAGACTCTCAAGGGAGACCCAGTACTTC	CASSQVRLSRETQYF
NA	TRBD1	TRBV6-5	TRBJ2-5	TGTGCCAGCAGCCTGACAGGGTGGATGGATACGGAGACCCAGTACTTC	CASSLTGWMDTETQYF
few	NA	TRBV4-2	TRBJ2-5	TGTGCCAGCAGCCAAGGACTTGGATATGCGGAGACCCAGTACTTC	CASSQGLGYAETQYF
NA	NA	TRBV20-1	TRBJ2-4	TGCAGTGCCAGCCGCGGTGAAAACATTCAGTACTTC	CSASRGENIQYF
many	TRBD1	TRBV12-3/TRBV12-4	TRBJ2-3	TGTGCCAGCAGGTCCGGGACAGGCAACACAGATACGCAGTATTTT	CASRSGTGNTDTQYF
many	NA	TRBV24-1	TRBJ2-3	TGTGCCACCAGTGATTTAGGGCAGGGAGATACGCAGTATTTT	CATSDLGQGDTQYF
few	TRBD1	TRBV4-3	TRBJ1-2	TGCGCCAGCAGCTGGACAGGGACCTATGGCTACACCTTC	CASSWTGTYGYTF
NA	NA	TRBV12-3/TRBV12-4	TRBJ2-7	TGTGCCAGCAGTTTATCAGTCTCCTACGAGCAGTACTTC	CASSLSVSYEQYF
many	NA	TRBV5-1	TRBJ2-2	TGCGCCAGCAGCGCCAGGGGGGGCACCGGGGAGCTGTTTTTT	CASSARGGTGELFF
many	TRBD2	TRBV20-1	TRBJ2-5	TGCAGTGCAATAACCTTGGGACTAGCGGACCGAGAGACCCAGTACTTC	CSAITLGLADRETQYF